This T cell receptor (beta chain) was captured in a study of blood T cell repertoires in COVID-19. Generated by immunoSEQ multiplex PCR, the TCRdb table keeps only in-frame clones and is missing some. The data show 75,000 to 80,000 clones, roughly 90% seen once. Looked up from germline, CDR1 is SGHRS and CDR2 is YFSETQ. The CDR3 consists of 15 residues. Losses at the gene ends were 2 bases for V and 0 bases for J; bases not matched to a gene: 2. This clone was detected only a few times. The origin of this receptor is a human donor in a cohort sampled during active COVID-19. Sequencing was performed on peripheral blood. The V call is TRBV5-1, the J call TRBJ2-1; the match to TRBD2 covers 7 bases. CDR3 sequence (DNA): TGCGCCAGCAGCTTCCTAGCGGCCTCCTACAATGAGCAGTTCTTC. Protein sequence: CASSFLAASYNEQFF.